These 25 T cell receptor beta chains came from one sample sequenced in a study of shared clonotypes between healthy human individuals. Clones were sequenced by immunoSEQ multiplex PCR, and TCRdb holds only the in-frame ones, with some missing. The sample has approximately 470,000 clones, more than 65% seen once. The sample consisted of PBMCs. The receptors originated from a woman aged 40 to 55 in good health. Some clones in this sample may be carry-over from other donors' samples.

As to this clone: This probably arose from a read error, given a far larger clone one base away. The identical CDR3 is also encoded by other nucleotide sequences in the sample. The rearrangement uses TRBV25-1 and TRBJ1-4, with D perhaps matching TRBD1 (6 bases). The CDR3 has 14 residues. V lost 3 bases to trimming and J lost 7 bases, with 12 bases between them. Looked up from germline, CDR1 is MGHDK and CDR2 is SYGVNS. The CDR3: CASSETGIGEKLFF. The CDR3 bases are TGTGCCAGCAGTGAGACAGGAATTGGTGAAAAACTGTTTTTT.

The count of this clone is one. A far larger clone is one nucleotide away, so this likely arose from a read error. The chain links TRBV18 to TRBJ1-2; D unresolved. Trimming shortened V by 4 bases and J by 0 bases, and 9 bases separated the two germline ends. The CDR3 has 14 residues. CDR1 is KGHSH and CDR2 is LQKENI in the germline V gene. The DNA of the CDR3 is TGTGCCAGCTCACGACTGGCTACTAACTATGGCTACACCTTC. Amino acid sequence: CASSRLATNYGYTF.

This clone was observed a few times. One end of the junction fails to match germline, which may point to a read error. The rearrangement uses TRBV18 and TRBJ2-1, with 14 nucleotides matching TRBD2. This CDR3 has 17 amino acids. Germline V CDR1 and CDR2: KGHSH, LQKENI. The chain's CDR3 is CASSPQTGLAGVHEQFF. DNA of the CDR3: TGTGCCAGCTCGCCACAAACGGGACTAGCGGGAGTCCATGAGCAGTTCTTC.

Worth noting for this clone: Given a far larger clone just one base away, this is likely a sequencing read error. The rearrangement uses TRBV7-3 and TRBJ1-1, with a tentative D call TRBD1 (6 bases). The germline V and J ends were trimmed by 5 bases and 8 bases, with 15 bases remaining between them. Germline V lookup: CDR1 SGHTA, CDR2 FQGTGA. The CDR3 runs to 13 residues. The CDR3: CASSIIRGGEAFF. In DNA, the CDR3 is TGTGCCAGCAGCATTATCAGGGGCGGAGAAGCTTTCTTT. The complete variable domain, with remaining parts taken from reference TRBV7-3 and TRBJ1-1, reads GAGVSQTPSNKVTEKGKYVELRCDPISGHTALYWYRQSLGQGPEFLIYFQGTGAADDSGLPNDRFFAVRPEGSVSTLKIQRTERGDSAVYLCASSIIRGGEAFFGQGTRLTVV.

The rearrangement links TRBV7-9 to TRBJ2-3; 10 bases are a match to TRBD2. CDR3 length: 15 residues. With V trimmed by 5 bases and J by 6 bases, 8 bases remained unmatched. Germline V gene lookup returns CDR1 SEHNR and CDR2 FQNEAQ (reference sequence). CDR3 sequence: CASSITSGISDTQYF. The CDR3 DNA is TGTGCCAGCAGCATTACTAGCGGGATATCCGATACGCAGTATTTT.

V is TRBV19 and J is TRBJ2-5, with D possibly TRBD2 on 6 matching bases. This CDR3 region has 13 residues. With 6 bases removed from V and 5 bases from J, the gap between germline ends came to 13 bases. The V gene's germline CDR1 is LNHDA and CDR2 SQIVND (reference sequence). The CDR3 reads CASRKRRGETQYF. The DNA of the CDR3 is TGTGCCAGTAGAAAGAGACGGGGGGAGACCCAGTACTTC.

CDR3 in DNA: TGTGCCAGCAGTGTGGGGGAAGCTTTCTTT. This sequence encodes CASSVGEAFF. The V gene is TRBV2, the J gene TRBJ1-1; unclear D gene. Germline V gives CDR1 SNHLY, CDR2 FYNNEI. Trimming cost V 4 bases and J 8 bases, with 5 bases left between them. The CDR3 covers 10 residues.

This chain links TRBV15 with TRBJ2-1; D is perhaps TRBD1 (5 bases). V lost 1 base and J lost 8, with 15 bases in between. The germline V gene has CDR1 LNHNV and CDR2 YYDKDF (reference sequence). The CDR3 has 15 residues. This chain's CDR3 is CATSRGPQGKDEQFF. DNA of the CDR3: TGTGCCACCAGCAGAGGACCTCAGGGTAAGGATGAGCAGTTCTTC.

J is TRBJ2-5 and V is TRBV5-1, with a weak D call TRBD1 (6 bases). The V end was cut by 0 bases, the J end by 5 bases, with 11 bases between. The CDR3 is 14 residues long. The V gene's germline CDR1 is SGHRS and CDR2 YFSETQ. This chain's CDR3 is CASSLGGQRETQYF. The CDR3 DNA is TGCGCCAGCAGCTTGGGGGGGCAGCGGGAGACCCAGTACTTC.

This clone was detected a few times. The chain couples TRBV30 to TRBJ2-1; TRBD2 agrees at 9 bases. The CDR3 is 20 amino acids. From germline, CDR1 is GTSNPN and CDR2 SVGIG (reference sequence). Trimming took 5 bases from V and 0 from J; bases not matched to a gene: 20. The CDR3 spells CAWGWALYREREASYNEQFF. CDR3 in DNA: TGTGCCTGGGGATGGGCCCTCTATCGGGAGCGGGAGGCCTCCTACAATGAGCAGTTCTTC.

In the case of this clone: One base separates it from a far larger clone, so it is likely a read error. In the same sample, other DNA sequences code for this CDR3. The gene calls are TRBV5-4 and TRBJ2-5; possibly TRBD2 for D (5 bases). Germline V gene sequence: CDR1 SGHNT, CDR2 YYREEE (reference sequence). The CDR3 runs 13 residues. The CDR3 DNA is TGTGCCAGCAGCTTGGAGGGAGTCGAGACCCAATACTTC. As protein: CASSLEGVETQYF.

The rearrangement uses TRBV2 and TRBJ2-2; a weak D match, TRBD1 (5 bases). The germline CDR1 and CDR2 sequences are SNHLY and FYNNEI. CDR3 length: 16 amino acids. Deletions cut 5 bases from V and 4 bases from J, with 17 bases between. The CDR3 region has the DNA TGTGCCAGCAGTCCAGACAGCCCAACTCTCACCGGGGAGCTGTTTTTT. Its protein is CASSPDSPTLTGELFF.

The table lists this clone with a few counts. A far larger clone is a single base away, which makes a read error likely. The chain carries TRBV9 and TRBJ2-5; tentatively, D is TRBD1 or TRBD2 (6 bases each). Germline values: CDR1 SGDLS, CDR2 YYNGEE. The CDR3 covers 13 residues. CDR3 loop: CASSAQGGETKYF. CDR3 bases: TGTGCCAGCAGCGCACAGGGCGGGGAGACCAAGTACTTC.

This chain links TRBV4-2 with TRBJ1-1; D perhaps matches TRBD1 (6 bases). CDR3 length equals 15 residues. Per the germline V gene, CDR1 is LGHNA and CDR2 is YNFKEQ. V lost 0 bases and J 4 bases, leaving 12 bases between the germline ends. The CDR3 DNA reads as TGTGCCAGCAGCCAAGATGAGAACAGGGTCACTGAAGCTTTCTTT. Translation: CASSQDENRVTEAFF.

The chain links TRBV7-2 to TRBJ2-2; the D gene is possibly TRBD2 (6 bases). The CDR3 totals 14 residues. Trimming stripped 4 bases from V and 3 bases from J, with 9 bases between. Germline-derived CDR1 and CDR2 are SGHTA and FQGNSA. The CDR3 reads CASSSGLHTGELFF. The CDR3 DNA follows: TGTGCCAGCAGCTCGGGACTTCACACCGGGGAGCTGTTTTTT.

V gene TRBV6-1 combines with J gene TRBJ2-2; tentatively, D is TRBD2 (6 bases). This CDR3 has 16 residues. V dropped 4 bases and J dropped 0 bases, with 12 bases sitting between them. Germline V gene data show CDR1 as MNHNS and CDR2 as SASEGT. The CDR3 nucleotides are TGTGCCAGCAGTGCGGACTACCCCGCGAACACCGGGGAGCTGTTTTTT. Translating gives CASSADYPANTGELFF.

As to this clone: A far larger clone is just one base off, so this is likely a read error. Other DNA sequences in this sample translate to the same CDR3. The gene calls are TRBV30 and TRBJ2-3, with D possibly being TRBD2 (5 bases). This CDR3 is built from 12 residues. In germline, CDR1 is GTSNPN, CDR2 SVGIG (reference sequence). The CDR3 protein is CAWSMGADTQYF. DNA of the CDR3: TGTGCCTGGAGTATGGGAGCAGATACGCAGTACTTT.

A word on this clone: Given a far larger clone just one base away, this is likely a sequencing read error. The chain couples TRBV13 to TRBJ1-2; D is uncertain. V lost 0 bases, J lost 2 bases, and 7 bases lay in between. The CDR3 is made up of 14 amino acids. CDR1 and CDR2 from the germline V gene are PRHDT and FYEKMQ (reference sequence). This chain's CDR3 is CASSLGMENYGYTF. In DNA form, the CDR3 reads TGTGCCAGCAGCTTAGGCATGGAGAACTATGGCTACACCTTC.

This chain links TRBV7-9 with TRBJ2-7; TRBD1 matches 7 bases. CDR3 size: 15 residues. Germline trimming cut 1 base from V and 1 base from J; bases unmatched to any gene: 4. The V gene's germline CDR1 is SEHNR and CDR2 FQNEAQ (reference sequence). The DNA for the CDR3 is TGTGCCAGCAGCTTAGGTAACAGGGGTTCCTACGAGCAGTACTTC. Translation: CASSLGNRGSYEQYF.

This chain joins TRBV30 and TRBJ1-1, with D possibly TRBD1 on 6 matching bases. Trimming cost V 0 bases and J 3 bases, with 11 bases left between them. CDR3 length: 14 amino acids. Germline V gives CDR1 GTSNPN, CDR2 SVGIG (reference sequence). The CDR3 DNA sequence: TGTGCCTGGAGTGTAGGCAGGGGAGACACTGAAGCTTTCTTT. It yields the protein CAWSVGRGDTEAFF.

This rearrangement joins TRBV30 to TRBJ1-4, with 8 bases identical to TRBD1. This CDR3 comprises 14 residues. CDR1 is GTSNPN, CDR2 SVGIG, per germline (reference sequence). Losses at the gene ends were 8 bases for V and 1 base for J; bases not matched to a gene: 6. CDR3 loop: CATTDRVTNEKLFF. The CDR3 coding sequence is TGTGCCACCACGGACAGGGTAACTAATGAAAAACTGTTTTTT.

This chain uses TRBV6-6 with TRBJ1-1, with D tentatively TRBD1 (6 bases). Germline V lookup: CDR1 MNHNY, CDR2 SVGAGI (reference sequence). The CDR3 extends over 16 amino acids. Deletions cut 2 bases from V and 1 base from J, with 14 bases between. The CDR3 sequence is CASSYILGQKNTEAFF. In DNA form, the CDR3 reads TGTGCCAGCAGTTACATCCTCGGACAGAAGAACACTGAAGCTTTCTTT.

V and J are TRBV7-2 and TRBJ2-7; tentatively, D is TRBD1 or TRBD2 (6 bases each). The germline V gene has CDR1 SGHTA and CDR2 FQGNSA. The CDR3 is 14 amino acids. The V gene lost 1 base and the J gene lost 6 bases, with 13 bases spanning the gap. In nucleotides, the CDR3 is TGTGCCAGCAGCTTAGAGGGGGGCGGATTCGAGCAGTACTTC. Translation gives CASSLEGGGFEQYF. The full variable domain, completed using reference TRBV7-2 and TRBJ2-7, is GAGVSQSPSNKVTEKGKDVELRCDPISGHTALYWYRQSLGQGLEFLIYFQGNSAPDKSGLPSDRFSAERTGGSVSTLTIQRTQQEDSAVYLCASSLEGGGFEQYFGPGTRLTVT.

This clone has a single count. The chain links TRBV7-2 to TRBJ2-7; TRBD2 agrees at 8 bases. Trimming cost V 8 bases and J 6 bases; bases outside gene matches: 12. This CDR3 comprises 14 residues. Germline V gene data show CDR1 as SGHTA and CDR2 as FQGNSA. DNA for the CDR3: TGTGCCAGCTCGCCAGGCGGGAGGTTCGGCGAGCAGTACTTC. This sequence encodes CASSPGGRFGEQYF.

Points on this clone: This likely traces to a read error, being one base from a far larger clone. The chain carries TRBV30 and TRBJ1-3; 7 bases are shared with TRBD1. There are 13 residues in the CDR3. Germline V CDR1 and CDR2: GTSNPN, SVGIG (reference sequence). In DNA, the CDR3 is TGTGCCTTAGACAGGGCCTCTGGAGACACCATATATTTT. It yields the protein CALDRASGDTIYF.